The present entry profiles one T cell receptor (beta chain) with its context. Its antigen remains unknown. This sample is part of a study of T cells in Graves' hyperthyroidism and ophthalmopathy. Notes on the study in general: Model-based prediction identified ophthalmopathy a median approximately 6 months prior to its onset.

V lost 1 base to trimming and J lost 2 bases; unmatched junction nucleotides: 4. The CDR3 consists of 16 residues. Germline V gene sequence: CDR1 SEHNR, CDR2 FQNEAQ (reference sequence). The source material, RNA transcripts, was used to amplify TCR beta CDR3 regions. Primed by the HTBI set, a first-round RT-PCR was run on the TCR CDR3. MiXCR was run by TCRdb on the multiplex PCR reads, yielding one entry per CDR3 protein. Here the sample spans about 480,000 distinct CDR3 sequences, around 15% being singletons. Hyperthyroidism in the patients, aged 18 to 65, was newly diagnosed and under 2 months in duration.

The chain couples TRBV7-9 to TRBJ1-3, with TRBD1 matching 8 bases. The sample comprised blood. The receptor comes from a woman between 18 and 30 years old with Graves' hyperthyroidism. The CDR3, as DNA: TGTGCCAGCAGCTTAGGCGACAGGGGTACTGGAAACACCATATATTTT. Translating gives CASSLGDRGTGNTIYF.